This T cell receptor beta chain was retrieved from a study of cytomegalovirus exposure and HLA in healthy donors. Broader study findings: Roughly uniform sequencing depth across donors was assumed, possibly incorrectly. Immune exposure information comprised only CMV serostatus. Later analysis reportedly placed an Asian-associated ancestry cluster below the approximately 700-donor mean in N-insertions. CMV antigen specificity was confirmed in vitro for a few CMV-associated chains.

Primers included in the PCR were 60 Vbeta and 13 Jbeta primers. The table came from immunoSEQ multiplex PCR; TCRdb's copy has only in-frame clones and leaves some out. The sample records roughly 150,000 clones, more than 75% being singletons. To note about this clone: Its matching antigen is unknown.

This receptor was identified in a woman aged 40 to 55 in good health and CMV-seronegative. The sequenced sample was PBMCs.

The CDR3 DNA sequence: TGTGCCAGCAGGCCTCCGGGACAGGGCTGGGACTACACCTACGAGCAGTACTTC. It encodes CASRPPGQGWDYTYEQYF. This chain joins TRBV7-9 and TRBJ2-7; 9 bases match TRBD1. Germline V gene sequence: CDR1 SEHNR, CDR2 FQNEAQ (reference sequence). The CDR3 extends over 18 amino acids. The V segment lost 6 bases and the J segment 2 bases; nucleotides outside the gene matches: 17. The complete variable domain, with remaining parts taken from reference TRBV7-9 and TRBJ2-7, reads DTGVSQNPRHKITKRGQNVTFRCDPISEHNRLYWYRQTLGQGPEFLTYFQNEAQLEKSRLLSDRFSAERPKGSFSTLEIQRTEQGDSAMYLCASRPPGQGWDYTYEQYFGPGTRLTVT.